This is a list of T cell receptor beta chains from one sample in a study of blood T cell repertoires in COVID-19. Only in-frame clones appear in the TCRdb table, and some are missing; sequencing was by immunoSEQ multiplex PCR. The sample consists of roughly 220,000 clones, about 81% of them appearing once. The sequencing input was peripheral blood. Receptors originate from a woman aged 80 or over with COVID-19, enrolled during active disease. Each CDR3 is given with its conserved first and last residue. The D gene is left open where the match is weak. Clone sizes are given selectively: once, few, many, or a class where the clone is expanded.

length,D,J,size,V,DNA,CDR3
10,.,TRBJ1-5,.,TRBV20-1,TGCAGCGCGGGGGAACAGCCCCAGCATTTT,CSAGEQPQHF
17,TRBD1,TRBJ2-1,.,TRBV9,TGTGCCAGCAGCGCCGGGACAGGGGGCTTTTTGTGGAATGAGCAGTTCTTC,CASSAGTGGFLWNEQFF
15,.,TRBJ1-6,.,TRBV7-2,TGTGCCAGCAGCTTAGGGTTCGGGGAAAGCTCACCCCTCCACTTT,CASSLGFGESSPLHF
12,.,TRBJ1-1,once,TRBV30,TGTGCCTGGGGTCGGACAGTCTTTGAAGCTTTCTTT,CAWGRTVFEAFF
15,.,TRBJ2-3,.,TRBV7-7,TGTGCTAGCAGCCTCTATCCGGGGGGCACAGATACGCAGTATTTT,CASSLYPGGTDTQYF
16,TRBD1,TRBJ1-1,.,TRBV5-6,TGTGCCAGCAGCTTGTTCTCAGGGGGCAGAAACACTGAAGCTTTCTTT,CASSLFSGGRNTEAFF
13,TRBD2,TRBJ2-1,.,TRBV20-1,TGCAGTGCTAGTCGAACTAGCGGCAATGAGCAGTTCTTC,CSASRTSGNEQFF
14,.,TRBJ2-2,.,TRBV5-1,TGCGCCAGCAGCTACAGCGGAAACACCGGGGAGCTGTTTTTT,CASSYSGNTGELFF
15,.,TRBJ1-2,.,TRBV2,TGTGCCAGCAGTTTCCAGGGTTCCCGCTACTATGGCTACACCTTC,CASSFQGSRYYGYTF
15,TRBD1,TRBJ1-3,.,TRBV7-3,TGTGCCAGCAGCTCCTACCCCGACAGGGGGAACACCATATATTTT,CASSSYPDRGNTIYF
14,TRBD2,TRBJ2-5,.,TRBV24-1,TGTGCCACCAGTGATCCTACGGGGGGAGAGACCCAGTACTTC,CATSDPTGGETQYF
15,TRBD1,TRBJ2-7,few,TRBV6-5,TGTGCCAGCAGTTTAAGTGGACAGGGGGGGTCCGAGCAGTACTTC,CASSLSGQGGSEQYF
14,.,TRBJ2-1,few,TRBV6-2/TRBV6-3,TGTGCCAGCAGCCCCAGAAGAGGCTTATACGAGCAGTTCTTC,CASSPRRGLYEQFF
12,.,TRBJ1-1,.,TRBV29-1,TGCAGCGTTACGGCAGCCGGGACTGAAGCTTTCTTT,CSVTAAGTEAFF
19,.,TRBJ1-6,.,TRBV12-5,TGTGCTAGTGGTATATTCCTTGTTGCGGAGGGAGACTATAATTCACCCCTCCACTTT,CASGIFLVAEGDYNSPLHF
14,TRBD1,TRBJ1-1,.,TRBV5-1,TGCGCCAGCGGCGGGGGACAGGGGAACACTGAAGCTTTCTTT,CASGGGQGNTEAFF
14,.,TRBJ2-5,.,TRBV3-1/TRBV3-2,TGTGCCAGCAGCCAAGATACCTGGAGGGAGACCCAGTACTTC,CASSQDTWRETQYF
17,TRBD2,TRBJ2-3,.,TRBV4-1,TGCGCCAGCAGCCAAGGGGGACTAGCGGGTGCAGCGGATACGCAGTATTTT,CASSQGGLAGAADTQYF
16,TRBD1,TRBJ2-7,once,TRBV19,TGTGCCAGTAGTACCCCAGGACAGGGGAGGGTCTACGAGCAGTACTTC,CASSTPGQGRVYEQYF
17,TRBD1,TRBJ2-7,.,TRBV5-6,TGTGCCAGCAGCTTGCTGGGACAGGATACCCTCGCCTACGAGCAGTACTTC,CASSLLGQDTLAYEQYF
15,TRBD1,TRBJ1-2,few,TRBV5-4,TGTGCCAGCAGTCTTGACAGGGGGATTAACTATGGCTACACCTTC,CASSLDRGINYGYTF
13,.,TRBJ1-2,.,TRBV12-3/TRBV12-4,TGTGCCAGCAGTTCTAGAGGAGGCTATGGCTACACCTTC,CASSSRGGYGYTF
14,.,TRBJ2-7,once,TRBV18,TGTGCCAGCTCACCACCTGACAGGTCCTACGAGCAGTACTTC,CASSPPDRSYEQYF
12,.,TRBJ1-3,.,TRBV29-1,TGCAGCGTTGGAACAGAGCGAAACACCATATATTTT,CSVGTERNTIYF
14,.,TRBJ2-2,.,TRBV4-1,TGCGCCAGCAGCCATTCTGGGCTCCCCGGGGAGCTGTTTTTT,CASSHSGLPGELFF
13,.,TRBJ2-7,.,TRBV3-1/TRBV3-2,TGTGCCAGCAGCCAGGGGGCTCTCTACGAGCAGTACTTC,CASSQGALYEQYF
13,.,TRBJ1-2,.,TRBV27,TGTGCCAGCAGGGCAGCAGGAACATATGGCTACACCTTC,CASRAAGTYGYTF
13,TRBD2,TRBJ2-7,once,TRBV19,TGTGCCACTTCTCTAGCGGGAGTATACGAGCAGTACTTC,CATSLAGVYEQYF
13,TRBD2,TRBJ2-1,.,TRBV5-5,TGTGCCAGCAGGACTAGCCGCTACAATGAGCAGTTCTTC,CASRTSRYNEQFF
17,TRBD1,TRBJ2-3,.,TRBV5-1,TGCGCCAGCAGCTTTAAATTGCAGGGGGCCTCTCCAGATACGCAGTATTTT,CASSFKLQGASPDTQYF
18,TRBD1,TRBJ1-5,once,TRBV18,TGTGCCAGCTCACTCTGGACAGGGAACGGTCCGATAGCGGAGCCCCAGCATTTT,CASSLWTGNGPIAEPQHF
15,TRBD1,TRBJ1-1,.,TRBV5-1,TGCGCCAGCAGCTTGGACAGGGGGGTTGTCTCTGAAGCTTTCTTT,CASSLDRGVVSEAFF
16,TRBD1,TRBJ1-6,few,TRBV5-6,TGTGCCAGCAGCCCCAATCGGGACAGGTGGAATTCACCCCTCCACTTT,CASSPNRDRWNSPLHF
16,TRBD2,TRBJ2-2,.,TRBV9,TGTGCCAGCAGCGTAGTTGCGGGAGGGGCTACCGGGGAGCTGTTTTTT,CASSVVAGGATGELFF
12,TRBD1,TRBJ1-2,few,TRBV28,TGTGCCAGCAGTTTTCAGGGGGTGGGCTACACCTTC,CASSFQGVGYTF
15,TRBD2,TRBJ2-5,once,TRBV11-1,TGTGCCAGCAGCTTCGGGACTAGTCAAAGAGAAACCCAGTACTTC,CASSFGTSQRETQYF
14,.,TRBJ2-1,.,TRBV27,TGTGCCAGCTCCCCCCTGAGGGTATACAATGAGCAGTTCTTC,CASSPLRVYNEQFF
13,.,TRBJ1-1,.,TRBV5-4,TGTGCCAGCAGCTTCCGCGGACTCTCTGAAGCTTTCTTT,CASSFRGLSEAFF
17,TRBD2,TRBJ2-4,.,TRBV28,TGTGCCAGCAGTTTATCGGGGGGTGGACTAGCCAAAAACATTCAGTACTTC,CASSLSGGGLAKNIQYF
16,TRBD2,TRBJ2-5,.,TRBV28,TGTGCCAGCAGTTCACACACTAGCGGGAGAAGAGAGACCCAGTACTTC,CASSSHTSGRRETQYF
15,.,TRBJ1-1,.,TRBV28,TGTGCCAGCAGTCCAGGACAGCTCAGGAACACTGAAGCTTTCTTT,CASSPGQLRNTEAFF
15,TRBD1,TRBJ2-5,once,TRBV18,TGTGCCAGCTCACCAAGGGACAGGGTCCAAGAGACCCAGTACTTC,CASSPRDRVQETQYF
14,.,TRBJ1-5,.,TRBV30,TGTGCCTGGAGTGGTGGAGGCTACAATCAGCCCCAGCATTTT,CAWSGGGYNQPQHF